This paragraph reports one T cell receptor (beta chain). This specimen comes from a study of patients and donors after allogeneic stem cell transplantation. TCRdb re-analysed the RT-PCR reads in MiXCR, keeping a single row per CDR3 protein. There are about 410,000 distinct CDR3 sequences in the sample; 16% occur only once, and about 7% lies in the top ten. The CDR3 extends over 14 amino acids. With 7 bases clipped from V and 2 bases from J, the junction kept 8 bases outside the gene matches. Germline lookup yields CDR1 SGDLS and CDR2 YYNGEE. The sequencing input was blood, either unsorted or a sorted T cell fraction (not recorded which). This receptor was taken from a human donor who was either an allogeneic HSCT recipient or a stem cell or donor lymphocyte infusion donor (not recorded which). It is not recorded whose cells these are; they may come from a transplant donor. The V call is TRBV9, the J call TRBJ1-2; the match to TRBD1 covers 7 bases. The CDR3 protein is CASQGGGANYGYTF. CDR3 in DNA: TGTGCCAGCCAGGGGGGAGGGGCGAACTATGGCTACACCTTC.